This TCR beta chain originates from a study of shared clonotypes between healthy human individuals. Regarding the study as a whole: Naive subsets generally exceeded memory subsets in estimated richness. Rarefaction analysis demonstrated incomplete sorted-subset sequencing notwithstanding large depth. A reduction in generation probabilities was seen for non-shared clonotypes relative to those shared by all four donors.

As to this clone: Its matching antigen is unknown.

Assay used: immunoSEQ multiplex PCR; TCRdb lists only in-frame clones, some missing. The repertoire consists of hundreds of thousands of clones, with around 67% occurring once and the leading ten covering under 13%. The CDR3 runs 14 residues. V was shortened by 1 base and J by 5 bases, with 9 bases between the two germline ends. Germline lookup yields CDR1 SGHTA and CDR2 FQGNSA. Those who donated were healthy HIV-negative adults, with no recent acute infections or vaccinations reported. The clonotype comes from a man aged 25-45 years in good health. The chain uses TRBV7-2 and TRBJ2-1; no clear D gene. Sequencing input: memory CD4+ T cells sorted from blood. The sample's subset: CD45RA-negative fraction. The CDR3 sequence is CASSLGRTDNEQFF. The CDR3 DNA reads as TGTGCCAGCAGCTTAGGTAGGACCGACAATGAGCAGTTCTTC. Looking up the rest from reference TRBV7-2 and TRBJ2-1 gives the full variable domain: GAGVSQSPSNKVTEKGKDVELRCDPISGHTALYWYRQSLGQGLEFLIYFQGNSAPDKSGLPSDRFSAERTGGSVSTLTIQRTQQEDSAVYLCASSLGRTDNEQFFGPGTRLTVL.